These T cell receptor beta chains were read from a single sample in a study of blood T cell repertoires in COVID-19. Data came from immunoSEQ multiplex PCR; TCRdb stores just in-frame clones and leaves some out. The sample lists 20,000 to 25,000 clones; around 80% were seen once. Input material: peripheral blood. These TCRs come from a man aged 60 to 75 with active COVID-19. The CDR3 runs from the conserved cysteine through the conserved F or W. D genes are given only for firm matches. Part of the rows lack a size; the others show once, few, many or a class for expanded clones.

v_call: TRBV2; clone_size: NA; j_call: TRBJ2-5; d_call: NA; cdr3_aa: CASSLDGGGGTQYF; cdr3_nt: TGTGCCAGCAGCCTCGACGGGGGAGGTGGGACCCAGTACTTC
v_call: TRBV24-1; clone_size: NA; j_call: TRBJ1-5; d_call: NA; cdr3_aa: CATSSGGVLNQPQHF; cdr3_nt: TGTGCCACCAGTAGCGGGGGGGTTCTCAATCAGCCCCAGCATTTT
v_call: TRBV19; clone_size: NA; j_call: TRBJ2-1; d_call: NA; cdr3_aa: CASSRLVYNEQFF; cdr3_nt: TGTGCCAGTAGCCGACTAGTTTACAATGAGCAGTTCTTC
v_call: TRBV4-3; clone_size: medium-sized; j_call: TRBJ2-7; d_call: TRBD1; cdr3_aa: CASSQAWTGGYEQYF; cdr3_nt: TGCGCCAGCAGCCAAGCCTGGACAGGGGGCTACGAGCAGTACTTC
v_call: TRBV12-5; clone_size: NA; j_call: TRBJ2-3; d_call: TRBD2; cdr3_aa: CASGLSRSTTGTSGSKWYIDTQYF; cdr3_nt: TGTGCTAGTGGTTTGTCCCGGTCTACCACCGGGACTAGCGGGAGTAAATGGTATATAGATACGCAGTATTTT
v_call: TRBV5-1; clone_size: NA; j_call: TRBJ2-6; d_call: NA; cdr3_aa: CATVEAGANVLTF; cdr3_nt: TGCGCCACCGTCGAGGCTGGGGCCAACGTCCTGACTTTC
v_call: TRBV7-3; clone_size: NA; j_call: TRBJ2-1; d_call: NA; cdr3_aa: CASSLRGISYNEQFF; cdr3_nt: TGTGCCAGCAGCCTCCGGGGGATCTCCTACAATGAGCAGTTCTTC
v_call: TRBV15; clone_size: NA; j_call: TRBJ2-5; d_call: NA; cdr3_aa: CATSRDRETQYF; cdr3_nt: TGTGCCACCAGCAGAGATCGGGAGACCCAGTACTTC
v_call: TRBV20-1; clone_size: NA; j_call: TRBJ2-7; d_call: NA; cdr3_aa: CSAGGPYEQYF; cdr3_nt: TGCAGTGCTGGGGGCCCCTACGAGCAGTACTTC
v_call: TRBV4-1; clone_size: NA; j_call: TRBJ2-3; d_call: TRBD2; cdr3_aa: CASSRGSLAGAADTQYF; cdr3_nt: TGCGCCAGCAGCCGAGGATCACTAGCGGGAGCAGCAGATACGCAGTATTTT
v_call: TRBV5-1; clone_size: once; j_call: TRBJ2-7; d_call: NA; cdr3_aa: CASSLLADYEQYF; cdr3_nt: TGCGCCAGCAGCTTGTTAGCAGACTACGAGCAGTACTTC
v_call: TRBV28; clone_size: NA; j_call: TRBJ1-2; d_call: TRBD1; cdr3_aa: CASSSSSTGRRYGYTF; cdr3_nt: TGTGCCAGCAGTTCCTCTTCGACAGGGCGAAGGTATGGCTACACCTTC
v_call: TRBV14; clone_size: few; j_call: TRBJ1-2; d_call: TRBD1; cdr3_aa: CASSQKGQGYGYTF; cdr3_nt: TGTGCCAGCAGCCAAAAAGGACAGGGATATGGCTACACCTTC